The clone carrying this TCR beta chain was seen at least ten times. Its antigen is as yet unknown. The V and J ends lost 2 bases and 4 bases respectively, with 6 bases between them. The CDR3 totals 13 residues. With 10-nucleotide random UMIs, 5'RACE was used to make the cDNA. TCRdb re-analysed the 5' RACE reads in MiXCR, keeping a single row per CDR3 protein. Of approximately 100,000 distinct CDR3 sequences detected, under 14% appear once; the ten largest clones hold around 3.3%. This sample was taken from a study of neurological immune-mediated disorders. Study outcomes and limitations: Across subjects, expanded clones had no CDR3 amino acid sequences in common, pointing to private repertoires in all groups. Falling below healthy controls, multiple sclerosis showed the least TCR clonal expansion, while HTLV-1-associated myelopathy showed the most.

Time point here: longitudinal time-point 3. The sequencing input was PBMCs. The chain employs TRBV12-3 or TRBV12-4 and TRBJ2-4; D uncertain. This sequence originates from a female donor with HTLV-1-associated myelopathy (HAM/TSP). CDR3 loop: CASSLQAKNIQYF. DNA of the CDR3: TGTGCCAGCAGTTTACAGGCTAAAAACATTCAGTACTTC.